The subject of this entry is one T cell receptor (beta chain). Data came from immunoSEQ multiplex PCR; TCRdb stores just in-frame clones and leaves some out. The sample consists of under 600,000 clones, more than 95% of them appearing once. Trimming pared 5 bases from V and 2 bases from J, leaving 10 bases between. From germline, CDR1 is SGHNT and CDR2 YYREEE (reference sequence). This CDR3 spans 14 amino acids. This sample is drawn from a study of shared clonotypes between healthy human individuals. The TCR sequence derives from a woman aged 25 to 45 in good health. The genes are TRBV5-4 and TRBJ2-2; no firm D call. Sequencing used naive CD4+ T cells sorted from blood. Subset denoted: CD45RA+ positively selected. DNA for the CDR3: TGTGCCAGCAGAACGGACCAAAACACCGGGGAGCTGTTTTTT. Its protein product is CASRTDQNTGELFF.